This paragraph reports one T cell receptor beta chain. Its antigen is not yet known. At one of its ends the junction is not consistent with the germline gene, which may arise from a read error. The TCR beta CDR3 regions were amplified from the RNA transcripts. For the first round of RT-PCR on the TCR CDR3, the HTBI primer set was used together with the Qiagen OneStep RT-PCR kit. Libraries were constructed in a second round of multiplex PCR, after which size selection and purification were carried out. The libraries were sequenced on an Illumina HiSeq2000 using paired-end 100 bp reads. The study's processing was this. Raw data were processed with SOAPnuke, discarding reads with adapters, uncalled bases, mean Phred below 15, or no exact constant-primer or identifier match. COPE v1.2.5 was used to merge high-quality paired reads, and clonotypes were defined as unique nucleotide sequences. MiTCR v1.1 was used to align clonotypes to the IMGT TRBV, TRBD and TRBJ reference segments. Only V-J combinations with frequency above 0.0001, covering 99.2% of repertoires, were analysed. The TCS score was defined as the ratio of F50 (clonal expansion) to E x V (chaos), calculated using BLOSUM62-based TCRdist between CDR3 peptides within each V-J. Welch's t-statistics and random forest reduced some 510 V-J features to 13, which were used in a naive Bayes classifier (R e1071). Through fastp at Q25 and MiXCR, TCRdb rebuilt clones from the public reads, retaining in-frame beta chains. Each entry is one CDR3 protein sequence, shown with its most common DNA and genes. TCRdb, not the authors, supplied the V and J calls. The sample has fewer than 800,000 distinct CDR3 sequences on record, about 16% of them singletons. The leading ten clones occupy approximately 8.4% of the sample.

The CDR3 covers 13 residues, taking in both the cysteine and the phenylalanine. Only the CDR3 region is kept as DNA, spanning 39 bases read in frame from base 1. Taken from the germline V gene, the CDR1 and CDR2 loops are MDHEN and SYDVKM. Graves' hyperthyroidism was defined as stable when no progression to ophthalmopathy occurred over 18 months of follow-up. Hyperthyroidism patients were newly diagnosed, had a disease duration of under 2 months, and were aged 18 to 65 years. Any patient with an uncontrolled infection, another autoimmune disease, pregnancy or lactation was excluded. Diagnoses relied on clinical symptoms, serum thyroxine and TRAb, thyroid ultrasound and orbital computed tomography. PBMCs were isolated from 8 to 10 ml of fresh peripheral blood by Ficoll-Paque density gradient centrifugation. Total RNA was extracted using Trizol reagent, and RNA quality was assessed on an Agilent 2100 Bioanalyzer.

The data stem from a study of T cells in Graves' hyperthyroidism and ophthalmopathy (dated by TCRdb to about 2019). In the study overall: Peripheral blood was sampled at the time of initial diagnosis, prior to any treatment. The 75 to 100 discovery patients were divided at random into training and test sets in a 7:3 ratio. Whether ophthalmopathy could be predicted prospectively was tested in an independent validation cohort made up of some 20 hyperthyroidism patients plus 17 patients who later progressed to ophthalmopathy. The paper reports TCR Vbeta CDR3 sequencing of approximately 140 peripheral blood samples: over 40 ophthalmopathy, some 80 hyperthyroidism and approximately 17 progressor patients. The study also compared thyroid tissue and blood T-cell repertoires from roughly 6 Graves' hyperthyroidism patients. After sampling, hyperthyroidism patients received methimazole starting at 30 mg daily, and ophthalmopathy patients received high-dose intravenous methylprednisolone. TCR V-J signatures able to tell the groups apart were searched for in a discovery cohort of 95 to 100 patients, of whom around 43 had Graves' ophthalmopathy and about 60 had stable Graves' hyperthyroidism. Beyond this particular receptor, the publication reports: In validation, the model predicted progression to ophthalmopathy with approximately 70% sensitivity and around 72% specificity, a median of around six months before onset. No statistical method was used to fix the sample size in advance, and group allocation was not hidden from the investigators. A model built on a 13 V-J signature distinguished ophthalmopathy from stable hyperthyroidism, reaching approximately 89% sensitivity and around 81% specificity in cross-validation and 80%/75% in testing. Most expanded thyroid clonotypes (frequency above 0.001) were also detected in blood, suggesting blood repertoires may reflect thyroid immune responses.

Sample: blood. This receptor chain uses TRBV28 and TRBJ2-7; the D gene remains uncertain. The sequence derives from a man aged 18-30 years with Graves' hyperthyroidism. The sequenced DNA: TGTACCAGCAGATTCTCTAGGACCTACGAGCAGTACTTC. This yields the protein CTSRFSRTYEQYF.